These T cell receptor beta chains were read from a single sample in a study of cytomegalovirus exposure and HLA in healthy donors. Sequencing was performed with immunoSEQ multiplex PCR; in TCRdb, only in-frame clones are kept and a portion is missing. The sample yields about 130,000 clones, around nine tenths seen once. Sample: PBMCs. The origin of the receptors is a man between 25 and 39 years old in good health and CMV-seronegative. Each CDR3 is given with its conserved first and last residue. The order of the fields is J gene, D gene, V gene, clone size, CDR3 DNA, CDR3 protein. D genes are given only for firm matches. Clone sizes are given selectively: once, few, many, or a class where the clone is expanded.

j_call: TRBJ1-4
d_call: -
v_call: TRBV19
clone_size: -
cdr3_nt: TGTGCCAGTAGAAGTGAGATCCCCGGGACATTTTCCGAAAAACTGTTTTTT
cdr3_aa: CASRSEIPGTFSEKLFF

j_call: TRBJ2-3
d_call: -
v_call: TRBV29-1
clone_size: -
cdr3_nt: TGCAGCGTTGAAGCAGGGTATAACACAGATACGCAGTATTTT
cdr3_aa: CSVEAGYNTDTQYF

j_call: TRBJ1-2
d_call: TRBD1
v_call: TRBV5-1
clone_size: -
cdr3_nt: TGCGCCAGCAGTAGAGCGGACAGGGGAATGGTGGATGGCTACACCTTC
cdr3_aa: CASSRADRGMVDGYTF

j_call: TRBJ1-1
d_call: -
v_call: TRBV5-1
clone_size: once
cdr3_nt: TGCGCCAGCAGCTCCGACACAGGGACGGGCACTGAAGCTTTCTTT
cdr3_aa: CASSSDTGTGTEAFF

j_call: TRBJ2-7
d_call: TRBD1
v_call: TRBV7-9
clone_size: -
cdr3_nt: TGTGCCAGCAGCGTCGACAGGGTCTACGAGCAGTACTTC
cdr3_aa: CASSVDRVYEQYF

j_call: TRBJ1-5
d_call: TRBD1
v_call: TRBV7-2
clone_size: few
cdr3_nt: TGTGCCAGCAGCTCTCAGGGGGCTAGGTGGGGCAATCAGCCCCAGCATTTT
cdr3_aa: CASSSQGARWGNQPQHF

j_call: TRBJ1-1
d_call: TRBD1
v_call: TRBV28
clone_size: -
cdr3_nt: TGTGCCAGCAGTTCCCAGGCAGGGGGCGTGGGGTGGGGAGCTTTCTTT
cdr3_aa: CASSSQAGGVGWGAFF

j_call: TRBJ1-2
d_call: TRBD1
v_call: TRBV5-4
clone_size: -
cdr3_nt: TGTGCCAGCAGCTTGAGACAGGGGGGCTATGGCTACACCTTC
cdr3_aa: CASSLRQGGYGYTF

j_call: TRBJ2-3
d_call: TRBD2
v_call: TRBV11-2
clone_size: -
cdr3_nt: TGTGCCAGCAGCTTAGCGGGCGGGAGCTCAGATACGCAGTATTTT
cdr3_aa: CASSLAGGSSDTQYF

j_call: TRBJ2-1
d_call: -
v_call: TRBV7-3
clone_size: -
cdr3_nt: TGTGCCAGCAGCTTAACCCCGGGACACGGTCACAATGAGCAGTTCTTC
cdr3_aa: CASSLTPGHGHNEQFF

j_call: TRBJ2-3
d_call: TRBD2
v_call: TRBV5-1
clone_size: -
cdr3_nt: TGCGCCAGCAGCGCCTTAGCGGGAGAAGATACGCAGTATTTT
cdr3_aa: CASSALAGEDTQYF

j_call: TRBJ2-3
d_call: TRBD2
v_call: TRBV15
clone_size: -
cdr3_nt: TGTGCCACCAGCAGAGTTAGCGGGCTTAGCACAGATACGCAGTATTTT
cdr3_aa: CATSRVSGLSTDTQYF

j_call: TRBJ2-7
d_call: TRBD1
v_call: TRBV23-1
clone_size: -
cdr3_nt: TGCGCCAGCAGTCAGCTCGACAGGGGGCGCGTAGACGAGCAGTACTTC
cdr3_aa: CASSQLDRGRVDEQYF

j_call: TRBJ1-5
d_call: TRBD1
v_call: TRBV5-6
clone_size: once
cdr3_nt: TGTGCCAGCAGCACCCGGGACAGGAAGGTCAATCAGCCCCAGCATTTT
cdr3_aa: CASSTRDRKVNQPQHF

j_call: TRBJ2-7
d_call: TRBD1
v_call: TRBV7-2
clone_size: -
cdr3_nt: TGTGCCAGCAGCGAGCCGGGACAGGGGTACGAGCAGTACTTC
cdr3_aa: CASSEPGQGYEQYF

j_call: TRBJ1-3
d_call: -
v_call: TRBV5-1
clone_size: -
cdr3_nt: TGCGCCAGCAGCTTGGCAGGGTTTAACTATGGAAACACCATATATTTT
cdr3_aa: CASSLAGFNYGNTIYF

j_call: TRBJ2-7
d_call: -
v_call: TRBV5-6
clone_size: -
cdr3_nt: TGTGCCAGCAGCTTGGTTACGGCGGGGGCTGGCTACGAGCAGTACTTC
cdr3_aa: CASSLVTAGAGYEQYF

j_call: TRBJ1-5
d_call: -
v_call: TRBV6-6
clone_size: -
cdr3_nt: TGTGCCAGCACACAGGGTCTAAGCAATCAGCCCCAGCATTTT
cdr3_aa: CASTQGLSNQPQHF

j_call: TRBJ2-3
d_call: -
v_call: TRBV7-9
clone_size: -
cdr3_nt: TGTGCCAGCAGCTTACTCGTTCCAGATACGCAGTATTTT
cdr3_aa: CASSLLVPDTQYF

j_call: TRBJ1-4
d_call: TRBD1
v_call: TRBV2
clone_size: -
cdr3_nt: TGTGCCAGCAGTGGTTCTGACAGGGGGTTGTCAACTAATGAAAAACTGTTTTTT
cdr3_aa: CASSGSDRGLSTNEKLFF

j_call: TRBJ1-1
d_call: -
v_call: TRBV29-1
clone_size: -
cdr3_nt: TGCAGCGTTGTTTTACCGGGGACTGAAGCTTTCTTT
cdr3_aa: CSVVLPGTEAFF

j_call: TRBJ1-2
d_call: -
v_call: TRBV5-6
clone_size: -
cdr3_nt: TGTGCCAGCAGCTTCTCAGGGGTCTATGGCTACACCTTC
cdr3_aa: CASSFSGVYGYTF

j_call: TRBJ1-3
d_call: TRBD1
v_call: TRBV6-1
clone_size: -
cdr3_nt: TGTGCCAGCAGTACCGGGACAGGGGGAAACACCATATATTTT
cdr3_aa: CASSTGTGGNTIYF

j_call: TRBJ1-2
d_call: -
v_call: TRBV5-1
clone_size: -
cdr3_nt: TGCGCCAGCAGCCCGATTGCGGGGTCAGGATATGGCTACACCTTC
cdr3_aa: CASSPIAGSGYGYTF

j_call: TRBJ2-7
d_call: TRBD1
v_call: TRBV6-5
clone_size: -
cdr3_nt: TGTGCCAGCAGTACACAGGGGGCTAGCTACGAGCAGTACTTC
cdr3_aa: CASSTQGASYEQYF

j_call: TRBJ1-2
d_call: -
v_call: TRBV19
clone_size: -
cdr3_nt: TGTGCCAGTAGTTCGGGGGGGACGGCGGCATATGGCTACACCTTC
cdr3_aa: CASSSGGTAAYGYTF

j_call: TRBJ1-2
d_call: TRBD1
v_call: TRBV29-1
clone_size: -
cdr3_nt: TGCAGCGGTGGGACAGGGGGTGGCTACACCTTC
cdr3_aa: CSGGTGGGYTF

j_call: TRBJ2-2
d_call: -
v_call: TRBV4-1
clone_size: -
cdr3_nt: TGCGCCAGCAGCCAACCAGGGAACACCGGGGAGCTGTTTTTT
cdr3_aa: CASSQPGNTGELFF

j_call: TRBJ1-4
d_call: TRBD1
v_call: TRBV5-1
clone_size: -
cdr3_nt: TGCGCCAGCAGTACCGGGACAGGAAATGAAAAACTGTTTTTT
cdr3_aa: CASSTGTGNEKLFF

j_call: TRBJ2-7
d_call: -
v_call: TRBV7-6
clone_size: few
cdr3_nt: TGTGCCAGCAGTCGTCAGGACAGCGAGCAGTACTTC
cdr3_aa: CASSRQDSEQYF

j_call: TRBJ2-2
d_call: -
v_call: TRBV11-2
clone_size: -
cdr3_nt: TGTGCCAGCAGCCATCTAAGAACTAGACTTTCTCTGAAGGGAGGGCTGTTTTTT
cdr3_aa: CASSHLRTRLSLKGGLFF

j_call: TRBJ1-1
d_call: -
v_call: TRBV29-1
clone_size: few
cdr3_nt: TGCAGCGTCCTGGGAGGGCAGGGGTCGACTGAAGCTTTCTTT
cdr3_aa: CSVLGGQGSTEAFF

j_call: TRBJ2-1
d_call: TRBD2
v_call: TRBV30
clone_size: -
cdr3_nt: TGTGCCTGGAGTGCCAAACTAGCGGGAGGACATGAGCAGTTCTTC
cdr3_aa: CAWSAKLAGGHEQFF

j_call: TRBJ2-3
d_call: TRBD1
v_call: TRBV30
clone_size: -
cdr3_nt: TGTGCCTGGAAGGACAGGGGAACAGATACGCAGTATTTT
cdr3_aa: CAWKDRGTDTQYF

j_call: TRBJ1-2
d_call: -
v_call: TRBV20-1
clone_size: -
cdr3_nt: TGCAGTGCTGACGGGGGCTACACCTTC
cdr3_aa: CSADGGYTF

j_call: TRBJ2-7
d_call: TRBD2
v_call: TRBV18
clone_size: -
cdr3_nt: TGTGCCAGCTCACCACCGGGTAGCGGGAGGGCCTACGAGCAGTACTTC
cdr3_aa: CASSPPGSGRAYEQYF

j_call: TRBJ1-5
d_call: -
v_call: TRBV11-2
clone_size: few
cdr3_nt: TGTGCCAGCAGCTTCGGGGTAGACAATCAGCCCCAGCATTTT
cdr3_aa: CASSFGVDNQPQHF

j_call: TRBJ2-4
d_call: -
v_call: TRBV5-8
clone_size: -
cdr3_nt: TGTGCCAGCAGCTTGTCGTATTTCGGGTTAGCCAAAAACATTCAGTACTTC
cdr3_aa: CASSLSYFGLAKNIQYF

j_call: TRBJ2-1
d_call: -
v_call: TRBV6-6
clone_size: -
cdr3_nt: TGTGCCAGCAGTCGAAGCGGGTTAGGCAATGAGCAGTTCTTC
cdr3_aa: CASSRSGLGNEQFF

j_call: TRBJ1-5
d_call: -
v_call: TRBV27
clone_size: -
cdr3_nt: TGTGCCAGCGGGGGGGGAGTCTATCAGCCCCAGCATTTT
cdr3_aa: CASGGGVYQPQHF

j_call: TRBJ2-7
d_call: -
v_call: TRBV27
clone_size: -
cdr3_nt: TGTGCCAGCAGTTTAGCAGGGGCGCGAGTGGCCTACGAGCAGTACTTC
cdr3_aa: CASSLAGARVAYEQYF

j_call: TRBJ2-5
d_call: -
v_call: TRBV5-6
clone_size: -
cdr3_nt: TGTGCCAGCAGCTTGGGGGTGCGGTTACAAGAGACCCAGTACTTC
cdr3_aa: CASSLGVRLQETQYF

j_call: TRBJ1-2
d_call: -
v_call: TRBV4-1
clone_size: -
cdr3_nt: TGCGCCAGCAGCCAAGATCTCAACGGGGGAGGTGGCTACACCTTC
cdr3_aa: CASSQDLNGGGGYTF

j_call: TRBJ2-1
d_call: -
v_call: TRBV6-5
clone_size: -
cdr3_nt: TGTGCCAGCAGTTACTCGCAGGGGCCGCCTGGCAATGAGCAGTTCTTC
cdr3_aa: CASSYSQGPPGNEQFF

j_call: TRBJ2-5
d_call: TRBD1
v_call: TRBV29-1
clone_size: -
cdr3_nt: TGCAGCGCTCAACAGGGGAGTGGGGAGACCCAGTACTTC
cdr3_aa: CSAQQGSGETQYF

j_call: TRBJ2-7
d_call: -
v_call: TRBV11-3
clone_size: -
cdr3_nt: TGTGCCAGCAGCTTACTCGGGTCTTCCTACGAGCAGTACTTC
cdr3_aa: CASSLLGSSYEQYF

j_call: TRBJ2-7
d_call: -
v_call: TRBV7-9
clone_size: -
cdr3_nt: TGTGCCAGCAGCTTAGCGCGGGACTACGAGCAGTACTTC
cdr3_aa: CASSLARDYEQYF

j_call: TRBJ2-6
d_call: TRBD1
v_call: TRBV5-5
clone_size: -
cdr3_nt: TGTGCCAGCAGCTTGGTTGGGACAGGGACTTCTGGGGCCAACGTCCTGACTTTC
cdr3_aa: CASSLVGTGTSGANVLTF

j_call: TRBJ1-1
d_call: -
v_call: TRBV7-9
clone_size: -
cdr3_nt: TGTGCCAGCAGCCCGAAGCGCGCTGAAGCTTTCTTT
cdr3_aa: CASSPKRAEAFF

j_call: TRBJ2-1
d_call: TRBD1
v_call: TRBV29-1
clone_size: -
cdr3_nt: TGCAGCGTCGTCGGGGACAGGGGGCGAAGAGATGAGCAGTTCTTC
cdr3_aa: CSVVGDRGRRDEQFF

j_call: TRBJ2-2
d_call: TRBD2
v_call: TRBV11-2
clone_size: -
cdr3_nt: TGTGCCAGCAGCTTAAATTCGGGAGGGCGAAGGGTGGGGCTGTTTTTT
cdr3_aa: CASSLNSGGRRVGLFF

j_call: TRBJ2-2
d_call: TRBD1
v_call: TRBV30
clone_size: -
cdr3_nt: TGTGCCTGGAGCCCACACAGGGGGCCAGCCACCGGGGAGCTGTTTTTT
cdr3_aa: CAWSPHRGPATGELFF